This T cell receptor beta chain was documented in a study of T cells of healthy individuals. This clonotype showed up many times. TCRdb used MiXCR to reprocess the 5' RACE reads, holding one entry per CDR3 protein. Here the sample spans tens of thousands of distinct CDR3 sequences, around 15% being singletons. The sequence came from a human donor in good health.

The CDR3 region has the DNA TGTGCCAGCACCCCGGGGGGTAATTATGGCTACACCTTC. It encodes CASTPGGNYGYTF. The rearrangement uses TRBV7-2 and TRBJ1-2; weak D call: TRBD1 (5 bases). This CDR3 has 13 residues. Trimming took off 7 bases at V and 5 bases at J, with 14 bases between the two ends. Germline loops: CDR1 SGHTA, CDR2 FQGNSA.